The source of this T cell receptor beta chain is a study of cytomegalovirus exposure and HLA in healthy donors. Study results and limitations: Among CMV-associated TCR beta chains, most appeared HLA-restricted in a later analysis. A later analysis reported that several of the most significant clusters appeared to be linked to common viral pathogens, among them Epstein-Barr virus. Cytomegalovirus status, reportedly, was diagnosed with high specificity and sensitivity by the classifier.

PCR primers comprised 60 Vbeta and 13 Jbeta primers. The assay was immunoSEQ multiplex PCR, and TCRdb's table has in-frame clones only and misses some. The table lists about 77,000 clones, about 84% of them singletons. CDR1 is SGHRS and CDR2 is YFSETQ in the germline V gene. The germline V and J ends were trimmed by 0 bases and 3 bases, with 10 bases remaining between them. CDR3 length: 15 residues. As to this clone: What it binds is not known.

J is TRBJ2-1 and V is TRBV5-1; maybe TRBD2 (6 bases). This clonotype was obtained from a man between 35 and 55 years old in good health and CMV-seronegative. Specimen: PBMCs. The CDR3 nucleotides read TGCGCCAGCAGCTTGGCCGTTAGCGGCTACAATGAGCAGTTCTTC. The encoded protein is CASSLAVSGYNEQFF.